Following are 20 T cell receptor beta chains from one sample sequenced in a study of circulating CD8 cells and anti-PD-1 response in melanoma. From live CD3+CD8+TCRalphabeta+ cells, four PD-1 and/or TIGIT subsets were sorted. The QIAseq Immune Repertoire TCR panel built the libraries from about 16 ng of total RNA. MiXCR, applied by TCRdb to the reads, yields one record per CDR3 protein. In the table there are 690 or so distinct CDR3 sequences, roughly 7.1% of which are singletons. Here the sequenced sample was CD8+ T cells from PBMCs, taken at baseline or after one month of anti-PD-1 therapy (not recorded which). These receptors were obtained from a human donor with melanoma.

This clonotype came up a few times. The J gene is TRBJ2-1, the V gene TRBV11-2, with D tentatively TRBD1 (6 bases). The CDR3 length is 15 residues. Germline lookup yields CDR1 SGHAT and CDR2 FQNNGV. V was cut by 1 base and J by 9 bases, with 16 bases left in between. The CDR3 nucleotides are TGTGCCAGCAGCTTAGTACAGGGAGCTATAAGTGAGCAGTTCTTC. It encodes CASSLVQGAISEQFF.

This clonotype qualifies as medium-sized. This chain uses TRBV7-9 with TRBJ2-7; D might be TRBD2 (5 bases). V lost 5 bases, J lost 6 bases, and 11 bases lay in between. This CDR3 comprises 12 residues. CDR1 and CDR2 from the germline V gene are SEHNR and FQNEAQ (reference sequence). This CDR3 is CASSHLGVEQYF. The CDR3 DNA reads as TGTGCCAGCAGCCACCTCGGGGTCGAGCAGTACTTC.

By sample share, this clonotype is medium-sized (0.01 to 0.1%). The rearrangement links TRBV19 to TRBJ2-7; D is unclear. CDR3 length: 13 residues. Trimming took 5 bases from V and 3 from J, leaving 11 bases between them. Looked up from germline, CDR1 is LNHDA and CDR2 is SQIVND (reference sequence). CDR3 sequence: CASSPDDGYEQYF. DNA of the CDR3: TGTGCCAGTAGTCCCGACGACGGCTACGAGCAGTACTTC.

By its share, this clonotype is hyperexpanded. The chain couples TRBV18 to TRBJ2-3, with unresolved D. The length of the CDR3 is 13 residues. The germline V gene encodes CDR1 KGHSH and CDR2 LQKENI. Deletions cut 1 base from V and 1 base from J, with 3 bases between. The chain's CDR3 is CASSPLGTDTQYF. As DNA, the CDR3 is TGTGCCAGCTCACCACTAGGCACAGATACGCAGTATTTT. The full variable domain, rest sourced from reference TRBV18 and TRBJ2-3, is NAGVMQNPRHLVRRRGQEARLRCSPMKGHSHVYWYRQLPEEGLKFMVYLQKENIIDESGMPKERFSAEFPKEGPSILRIQQVVRGDSAAYFCASSPLGTDTQYFGPGTRLTVL.

This clonotype rates as large (0.1 to 1%). This chain joins TRBV9 and TRBJ2-7, with 13 bases fitting TRBD2. Per germline, CDR1 SGDLS and CDR2 YYNGEE. V lost 3 bases and J lost 7; bases outside the gene matches: 4. There are 14 residues in the CDR3. The CDR3 sequence: CASSDGGLAGEQYF. The CDR3 DNA reads as TGTGCCAGCAGCGACGGGGGACTAGCGGGGGAGCAGTACTTC. Full variable domain (remainder filled in from reference TRBV9 and TRBJ2-7): DSGVTQTPKHLITATGQRVTLRCSPRSGDLSVYWYQQSLDQGLQFLIQYYNGEERAKGNILERFSAQQFPDLHSELNLSSLELGDSALYFCASSDGGLAGEQYFGPGTRLTVT.

This clonotype is deemed medium-sized (0.01 to 0.1%). V gene TRBV27 combines with J gene TRBJ2-7, with D perhaps being TRBD1 or TRBD2 (5 bases each). CDR1 and CDR2 from the germline V gene are MNHEY and SMNVEV (reference sequence). V lost 6 bases, J lost 0 bases, and 12 bases lay in between. This CDR3 is built from 14 residues. CDR3 amino acids: CASSPGPLSYEQYF. The CDR3 DNA sequence: TGTGCCAGCAGCCCGGGACCACTCTCCTACGAGCAGTACTTC.

This clonotype is large. The chain uses TRBV7-9 and TRBJ1-2, with TRBD1 as a possible D gene (5 bases). The ends were cut back, 5 bases at V and 3 bases at J, with 16 bases in the middle. Germline CDR1 is SEHNR and CDR2 is FQNEAQ (reference sequence). The CDR3 is 15 amino acids. The CDR3 DNA is TGTGCCAGCAGCCCCCCGGCCGCAGGGCACTATGGCTACACCTTC. Translation gives CASSPPAAGHYGYTF.

This clonotype is large. The V and J genes are TRBV27 and TRBJ2-7; TRBD2 aligns across 7 bases. V shed 4 bases and J 5 bases; nucleotides not matched to a gene: 8. This CDR3 has 14 residues. CDR1 is MNHEY, CDR2 SMNVEV, per germline (reference sequence). DNA of the CDR3: TGTGCCAGCAGTTCAACCCTCAGCGGGAACGAGCAGTACTTC. The encoded protein is CASSSTLSGNEQYF.

Within the sample, this clonotype is large. V gene TRBV27 combines with J gene TRBJ2-2; the D gene is possibly TRBD1 (5 bases). The germline V gene has CDR1 MNHEY and CDR2 SMNVEV (reference sequence). The CDR3 is 12 residues long. V was shortened by 9 bases and J by 6 bases, with 11 bases between the two germline ends. The CDR3 DNA sequence: TGTGCCAGTCGGCAGGGATCCGGGGAGCTGTTTTTT. This gives the protein CASRQGSGELFF.

This clonotype is categorized as large (0.1 to 1%). V gene TRBV25-1 combines with J gene TRBJ2-7; TRBD1 aligns across 8 bases. Germline loops: CDR1 MGHDK, CDR2 SYGVNS. This CDR3 has 14 amino acids. With 2 bases clipped from V and 5 bases from J, the junction kept 5 bases outside the gene matches. As DNA, the CDR3 is TGTGCCAGCAGTGAAACCCTGACAGGGGACGAGCAGTACTTC. This gives the protein CASSETLTGDEQYF.

In its sample, this clonotype is medium-sized. This chain links TRBV29-1 with TRBJ1-1; no firm D call. The CDR3 has 16 residues. V was clipped by 2 bases and J by 0 bases, with 16 bases between them. CDR1 is SQVTM, CDR2 ANQGSEA, per germline. The CDR3 loop is CSVELPAGRMNTEAFF. CDR3 nucleotides: TGCAGCGTTGAATTGCCGGCGGGTCGGATGAACACTGAAGCTTTCTTT. The variable domain in full, completed from reference TRBV29-1 and TRBJ1-1, reads SAVISQKPSRDICQRGTSLTIQCQVDSQVTMMFWYRQQPGQSLTLIATANQGSEATYESGFVIDKFPISRPNLTFSTLTVSNMSPEDSSIYLCSVELPAGRMNTEAFFGQGTRLTVV.

By frequency in the sample, this clonotype is medium-sized. The chain links TRBV11-3 to TRBJ1-5; tentative D call: TRBD1 (6 bases). CDR3 size: 14 residues. Germline-derived CDR1 and CDR2 are SGHNT and YENEEA. V shed 0 bases and J shed 11 bases, with 14 bases lying between them. Here the CDR3 reads CASSLEQGVWAQHF. The CDR3, as DNA: TGTGCCAGCAGCTTAGAACAGGGCGTTTGGGCCCAGCATTTT.

By share of the sample, this clonotype is medium-sized. This sequence joins TRBV28 and TRBJ1-5; D uncertain. Germline-derived CDR1 and CDR2 are MDHEN and SYDVKM. V was trimmed by 7 bases and J by 0 bases, leaving 7 bases between them. CDR3 length equals 13 residues. The CDR3 coding sequence is TGTGCCAGCACGGAGTATAGCAATCAGCCCCAGCATTTT. Translation: CASTEYSNQPQHF.

By share, this clonotype ranks as large. This chain connects TRBV28 to TRBJ2-2; D gene uncertain. V lost 1 base and J lost 8, with 8 bases in between. The CDR3 is made up of 13 amino acids. Germline assignment: CDR1 MDHEN and CDR2 SYDVKM. CDR3 amino acids: CASSLFHGGELFF. In nucleotides, the CDR3 is TGTGCCAGCAGTTTATTCCATGGGGGGGAGCTGTTTTTT. The entire variable domain, with the rest obtained from reference TRBV28 and TRBJ2-2, is as follows: DVKVTQSSRYLVKRTGEKVFLECVQDMDHENMFWYRQDPGLGLRLIYFSYDVKMKEKGDIPEGYSVSREKKERFSLILESASTNQTSMYLCASSLFHGGELFFGEGSRLTVL.

This clonotype is large in the sample. The chain recombines TRBV28 with TRBJ2-7; 7 bases line up with TRBD1. The trim removed 7 bases at V and 3 bases at J, leaving 9 bases unmatched. The CDR3 extends over 14 amino acids. Germline CDR1 and CDR2: MDHEN and SYDVKM. The CDR3 region has the DNA TGTGCCAGCAACCTGCAGGGGGAGTACTACGAGCAGTACTTC. This sequence encodes CASNLQGEYYEQYF. Variable domain in full (rest from reference TRBV28 and TRBJ2-7): DVKVTQSSRYLVKRTGEKVFLECVQDMDHENMFWYRQDPGLGLRLIYFSYDVKMKEKGDIPEGYSVSREKKERFSLILESASTNQTSMYLCASNLQGEYYEQYFGPGTRLTVT.

Judged by abundance, this clonotype is large. The chain couples TRBV28 to TRBJ2-7; D perhaps matches TRBD1 (5 bases). CDR1 is MDHEN, CDR2 SYDVKM, per germline. The CDR3 contains 13 residues. The V gene lost 3 bases and the J gene lost 2 bases, with 8 bases spanning the gap. CDR3 in amino acids: CASSFQGTYEQYF. CDR3 in DNA: TGTGCCAGCAGTTTTCAGGGTACCTACGAGCAGTACTTC.

By share of the sample, this clonotype is large (0.1 to 1%). This chain links TRBV27 with TRBJ1-5, with 11 nucleotides matching TRBD1. The CDR3 is 16 amino acids. The V and J ends lost 4 bases and 6 bases, in that order; junction bases with no gene match: 8. CDR1 is MNHEY and CDR2 is SMNVEV in the germline V gene (reference sequence). The CDR3, as DNA: TGTGCCAGCAGTTGGACCGGACAGGGGGCCGGTCAGCCCCAGCATTTT. Translation gives CASSWTGQGAGQPQHF.

Sample share makes this clonotype medium-sized. The rearrangement uses TRBV27 and TRBJ2-1, with D perhaps being TRBD1 or TRBD2 (6 bases each). In germline, CDR1 is MNHEY, CDR2 SMNVEV (reference sequence). The V gene lost 3 bases and the J gene lost 7 bases, with 13 bases spanning the gap. This CDR3 is built from 14 residues. In DNA, the CDR3 is TGTGCCAGCAGTTTCACGGGGGCGGGAAATGAGCAGTTCTTC. Its translation is CASSFTGAGNEQFF.

This clonotype is labeled medium-sized. The V and J genes are TRBV27 and TRBJ2-5; D unclear. V lost 6 bases to trimming and J lost 1 base, with 12 bases between them. CDR1 is MNHEY and CDR2 is SMNVEV in the germline V gene (reference sequence). This CDR3 region has 14 residues. Written as DNA, the CDR3 is TGTGCCAGCAGCGTCTTGGGGTTCCAAGAGACCCAGTACTTC. Protein: CASSVLGFQETQYF.

This clonotype is termed medium-sized (0.01 to 0.1%). J is TRBJ2-5 and V is TRBV11-2; D possibly uses TRBD1 or TRBD2 (5 bases each). Per the germline V gene, CDR1 is SGHAT and CDR2 is FQNNGV. V lost 0 bases and J 5 bases, leaving 13 bases between the germline ends. The CDR3 length is 15 residues. The chain's CDR3 is CASSLEGDLEETQYF. The CDR3, as DNA: TGTGCCAGCAGCTTAGAGGGGGACCTGGAGGAGACCCAGTACTTC.